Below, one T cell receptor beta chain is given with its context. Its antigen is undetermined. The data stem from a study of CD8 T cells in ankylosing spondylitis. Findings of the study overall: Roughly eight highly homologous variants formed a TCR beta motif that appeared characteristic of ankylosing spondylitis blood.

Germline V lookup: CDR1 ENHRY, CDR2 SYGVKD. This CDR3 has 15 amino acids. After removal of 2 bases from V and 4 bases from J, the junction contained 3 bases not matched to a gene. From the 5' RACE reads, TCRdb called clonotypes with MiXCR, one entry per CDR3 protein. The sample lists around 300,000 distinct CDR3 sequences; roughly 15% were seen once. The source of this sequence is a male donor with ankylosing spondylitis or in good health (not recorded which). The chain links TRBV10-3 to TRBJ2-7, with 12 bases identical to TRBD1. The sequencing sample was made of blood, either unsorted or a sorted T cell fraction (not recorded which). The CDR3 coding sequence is TGTGCCATCAGTGAGGGGACAGGGGGCCCGTACGAGCAGTACTTC. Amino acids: CAISEGTGGPYEQYF.